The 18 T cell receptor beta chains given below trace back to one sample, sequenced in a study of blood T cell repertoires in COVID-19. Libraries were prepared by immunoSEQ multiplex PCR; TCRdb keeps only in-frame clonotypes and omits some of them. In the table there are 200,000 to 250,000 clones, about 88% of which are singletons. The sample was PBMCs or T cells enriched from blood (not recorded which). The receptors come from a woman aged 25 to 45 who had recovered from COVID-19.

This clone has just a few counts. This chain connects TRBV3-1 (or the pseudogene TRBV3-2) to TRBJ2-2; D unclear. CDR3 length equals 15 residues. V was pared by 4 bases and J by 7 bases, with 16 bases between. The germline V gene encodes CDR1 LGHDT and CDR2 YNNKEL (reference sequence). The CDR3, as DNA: TGTGCCAGCAGCCCCCGTCAACATTTATTCGGGGAGCTGTTTTTT. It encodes CASSPRQHLFGELFF.

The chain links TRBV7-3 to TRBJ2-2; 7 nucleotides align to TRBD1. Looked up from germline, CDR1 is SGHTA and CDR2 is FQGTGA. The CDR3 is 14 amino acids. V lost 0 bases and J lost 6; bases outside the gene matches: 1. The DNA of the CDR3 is TGTGCCAGCAGCTTAACTCAGGGGGCCGGGGAGCTGTTTTTT. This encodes CASSLTQGAGELFF.

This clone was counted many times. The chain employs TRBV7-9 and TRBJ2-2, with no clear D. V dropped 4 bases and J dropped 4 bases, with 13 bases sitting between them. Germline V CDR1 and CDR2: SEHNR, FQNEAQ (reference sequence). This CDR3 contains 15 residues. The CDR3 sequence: CASSSVSPSTGELFF. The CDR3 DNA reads TGTGCCAGCAGCTCGGTGTCCCCGAGCACCGGGGAGCTGTTTTTT.

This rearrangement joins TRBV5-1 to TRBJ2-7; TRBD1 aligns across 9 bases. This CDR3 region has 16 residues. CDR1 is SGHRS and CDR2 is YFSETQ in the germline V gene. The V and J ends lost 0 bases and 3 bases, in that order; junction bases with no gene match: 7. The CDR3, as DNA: TGCGCCAGCAGCTTGGGGCAGGGACAGGGATACTACGAGCAGTACTTC. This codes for CASSLGQGQGYYEQYF.

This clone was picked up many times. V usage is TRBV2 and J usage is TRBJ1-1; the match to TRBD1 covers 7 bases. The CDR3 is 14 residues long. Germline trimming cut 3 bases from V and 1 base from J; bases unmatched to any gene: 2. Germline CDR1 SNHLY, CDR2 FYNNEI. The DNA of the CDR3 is TGTGCCAGCAGTGACAGGGGGTGGAACACTGAAGCTTTCTTT. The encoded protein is CASSDRGWNTEAFF.

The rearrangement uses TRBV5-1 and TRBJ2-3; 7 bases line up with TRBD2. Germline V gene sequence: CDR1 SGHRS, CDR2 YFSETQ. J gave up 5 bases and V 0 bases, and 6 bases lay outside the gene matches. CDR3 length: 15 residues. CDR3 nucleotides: TGCGCCAGCAGCTTGGAAGGACTAGAGATAGATACGCAGTATTTT. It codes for CASSLEGLEIDTQYF.

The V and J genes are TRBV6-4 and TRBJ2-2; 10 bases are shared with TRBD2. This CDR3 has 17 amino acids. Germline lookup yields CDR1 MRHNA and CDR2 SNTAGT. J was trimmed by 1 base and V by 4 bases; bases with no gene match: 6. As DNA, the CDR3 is TGTGCCAGCAGTGTCACTAGCGGGGATAGGAACACCGGGGAGCTGTTTTTT. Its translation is CASSVTSGDRNTGELFF.

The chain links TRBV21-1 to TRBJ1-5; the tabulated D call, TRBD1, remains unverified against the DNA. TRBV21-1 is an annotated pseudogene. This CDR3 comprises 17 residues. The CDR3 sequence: CASSNPPRTGRNQPQHF. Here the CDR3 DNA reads TGTGCCAGCAGCAACCCCCCGCGGACAGGCCGCAATCAGCCCCAGCATTTT.

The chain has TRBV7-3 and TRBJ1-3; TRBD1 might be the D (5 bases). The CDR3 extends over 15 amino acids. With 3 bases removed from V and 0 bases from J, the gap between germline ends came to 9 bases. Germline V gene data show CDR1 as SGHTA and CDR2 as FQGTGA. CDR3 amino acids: CASSLEGLSGNTIYF. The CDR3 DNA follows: TGTGCCAGCAGCTTGGAGGGGCTCTCTGGAAACACCATATATTTT.

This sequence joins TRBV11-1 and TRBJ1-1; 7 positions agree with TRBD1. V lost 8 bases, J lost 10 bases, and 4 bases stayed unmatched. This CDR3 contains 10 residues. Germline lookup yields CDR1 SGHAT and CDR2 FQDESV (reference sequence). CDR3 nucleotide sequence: TGTGCCAGCGGAAGGGGGCCAGCTTTCTTT. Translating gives CASGRGPAFF.

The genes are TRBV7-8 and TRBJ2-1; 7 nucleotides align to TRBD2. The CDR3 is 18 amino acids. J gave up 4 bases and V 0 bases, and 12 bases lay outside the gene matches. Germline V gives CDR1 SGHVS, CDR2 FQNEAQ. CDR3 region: CASSLAEGGGNKYNEQFF. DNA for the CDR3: TGTGCCAGCAGCTTAGCGGAGGGCGGGGGAAACAAATACAATGAGCAGTTCTTC.

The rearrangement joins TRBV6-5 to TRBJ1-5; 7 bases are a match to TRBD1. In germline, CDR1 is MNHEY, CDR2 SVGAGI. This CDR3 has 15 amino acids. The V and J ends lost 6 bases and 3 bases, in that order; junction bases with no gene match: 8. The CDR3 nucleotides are TGTGCCAGCAGGAGTAGACAGGGATACAATCAGCCCCAGCATTTT. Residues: CASRSRQGYNQPQHF.

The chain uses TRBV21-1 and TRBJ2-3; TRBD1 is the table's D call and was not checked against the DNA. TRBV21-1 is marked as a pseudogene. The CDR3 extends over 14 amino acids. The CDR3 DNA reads TGTGCCACCCTCTCCAGGGGGAGGACAGATACGCAGTATTTT. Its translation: CATLSRGRTDTQYF.

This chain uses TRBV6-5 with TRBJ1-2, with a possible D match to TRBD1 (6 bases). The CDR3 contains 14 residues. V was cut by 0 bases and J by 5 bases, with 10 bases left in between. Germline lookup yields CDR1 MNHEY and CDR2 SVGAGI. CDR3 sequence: CASSYSEGGYGYTF. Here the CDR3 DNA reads TGTGCCAGCAGTTACTCGGAGGGGGGGTATGGCTACACCTTC.

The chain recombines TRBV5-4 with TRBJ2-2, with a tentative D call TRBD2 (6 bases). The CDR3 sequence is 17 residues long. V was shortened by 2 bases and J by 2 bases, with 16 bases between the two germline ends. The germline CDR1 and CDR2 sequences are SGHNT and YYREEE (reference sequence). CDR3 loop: CASSLPPTGLNTGELFF. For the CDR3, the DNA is TGTGCCAGCAGCTTACCGCCGACGGGACTCAACACCGGGGAGCTGTTTTTT.

The CDR3 here is CASSPLAGGLTYNEQFF. The CDR3 bases are TGTGCCAGCAGCCCCCTGGCGGGGGGACTAACCTACAATGAGCAGTTCTTC. The chain employs TRBV7-3 and TRBJ2-1, with TRBD2 matching over 8 bases. Per germline, CDR1 SGHTA and CDR2 FQGTGA. V shed 5 bases and J 2 bases; nucleotides not matched to a gene: 11. The CDR3 is made up of 17 amino acids.

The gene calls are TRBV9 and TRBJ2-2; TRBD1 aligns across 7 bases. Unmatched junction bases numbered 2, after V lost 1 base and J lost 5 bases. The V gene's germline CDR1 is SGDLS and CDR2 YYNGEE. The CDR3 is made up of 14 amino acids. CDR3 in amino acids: CASSVRQGTGELFF. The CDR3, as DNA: TGTGCCAGCAGCGTACGACAGGGAACCGGGGAGCTGTTTTTT. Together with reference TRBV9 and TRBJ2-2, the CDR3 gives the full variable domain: DSGVTQTPKHLITATGQRVTLRCSPRSGDLSVYWYQQSLDQGLQFLIQYYNGEERAKGNILERFSAQQFPDLHSELNLSSLELGDSALYFCASSVRQGTGELFFGEGSRLTVL.

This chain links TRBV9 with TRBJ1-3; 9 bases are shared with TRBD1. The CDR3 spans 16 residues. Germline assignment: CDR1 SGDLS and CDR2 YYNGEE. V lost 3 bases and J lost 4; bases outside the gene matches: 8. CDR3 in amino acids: CASSGYRGQLGNTIYF. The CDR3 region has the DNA TGTGCCAGCAGCGGCTACAGGGGGCAATTAGGAAACACCATATATTTT.